Listed here are 6 T cell receptor beta chains from one sample, sequenced in a study of T-cell reconstitution after alpha-beta-depleted transplantation in children. No antigen has been assigned to these receptors. Molecular barcoding with unique molecular identifiers was used for the TCRbeta library. Using its own MiXCR run on the PCR reads, TCRdb lists one record per CDR3 protein. This table holds about 290,000 distinct CDR3 sequences, around 7.3% found once. Whole-study findings and limits: T cells produced anew were the main source of T-cell counts and diversity one year after transplant.

Material: peripheral blood, obtained 360 days after TCRalphabeta/CD19-depleted stem cell transplant. These receptors were obtained from a female patient under 10 years old who had a stem cell transplant for Fanconi anemia, so the T cells may come from the graft donor.

In this sample, this clonotype turned up a few times. The DNA of the CDR3 is TGTGCCAGCAGTGAAGAGGCCGGAAACACCATATATTTT. This codes for CASSEEAGNTIYF. The chain combines TRBV6-1 with TRBJ1-3; unclear D gene. V lost 1 base and J lost 4, with 5 bases in between. Per the germline V gene, CDR1 is MNHNS and CDR2 is SASEGT. The CDR3 is 13 amino acids.

Many counts were recorded for this clonotype. In DNA, the CDR3 is TGTGCCAGCAGCATAAGCGGGGGCCAGGGAGATACGCAGTATTTT. Protein: CASSISGGQGDTQYF. The chain is built from TRBV7-3 and TRBJ2-3; TRBD2 agrees at 8 bases. V lost 5 bases to trimming and J lost 5 bases; unmatched junction nucleotides: 9. CDR3 length equals 15 residues. Germline V lookup: CDR1 SGHTA, CDR2 FQGTGA.

This clonotype has at least ten counts. The rearrangement links TRBV28 to TRBJ2-3, with 8 nucleotides matching TRBD1. The V segment lost 6 bases and the J segment 3 bases; nucleotides outside the gene matches: 8. This CDR3 is 15 amino acids long. Germline assignment: CDR1 MDHEN and CDR2 SYDVKM. CDR3 residues: CASSGQGRGTDTQYF. The CDR3, as DNA: TGTGCCAGCAGCGGACAGGGACGGGGAACAGATACGCAGTATTTT.

This clonotype has only a few counts. The chain is built from TRBV20-1 and TRBJ2-1; the match to TRBD2 covers 13 bases. Per the germline V gene, CDR1 is DFQATT and CDR2 is SNEGSKA (reference sequence). The CDR3 totals 16 residues. V trimming: 5 bases; J trimming: 9 bases; junction bases outside the gene matches: 13. The CDR3 region is CSAAPLTSGGRGEQFF. The CDR3 region has the DNA TGCAGTGCTGCTCCCCTGACTAGCGGGGGGAGAGGTGAGCAGTTCTTC.

This clonotype showed up just a few times. V usage is TRBV20-1 and J usage is TRBJ2-1; D could derive from TRBD1 or TRBD2 (5 bases each). This CDR3 contains 11 residues. The V and J ends lost 3 bases and 12 bases respectively, with 12 bases between them. The V gene's germline CDR1 is DFQATT and CDR2 SNEGSKA (reference sequence). Here the CDR3 reads CSASGALGQFF. CDR3 bases: TGCAGTGCTAGCGGGGCCCTCGGGCAGTTCTTC.

V and J are TRBV5-6 and TRBJ2-5; D not certain. V was cut by 0 bases and J by 3 bases, with 6 bases left in between. This CDR3 has 13 residues. The germline V gene has CDR1 SGHDT and CDR2 YYEEEE. The CDR3 loop is CASSLAPEETQYF. The CDR3 DNA is TGTGCCAGCAGCTTGGCCCCGGAAGAGACCCAGTACTTC.